The next 3 T cell receptor beta chains were all read from a single sample in a study of T cell clones after liver transplantation. Sequencing used immunoSEQ multiplex PCR; TCRdb keeps in-frame clones, though not all of them. The repertoire includes tens of thousands of clones, less than 90% of them detected once, and 14% sits in the top ten. The sample here was CD8+ T cells from blood, taken 12 months after liver transplant. These TCRs come from a human patient who received a liver transplant. Some T cells may originate from the graft donor.

The chain links TRBV19 to TRBJ1-5, with D possibly TRBD1 on 5 matching bases. The germline V and J ends were trimmed by 4 bases and 0 bases, with 25 bases remaining between them. Germline V gene lookup returns CDR1 LNHDA and CDR2 SQIVND (reference sequence). The CDR3 runs to 20 residues. CDR3 in amino acids: CASSTSGYISYKDSNQPQHF. Written as DNA, the CDR3 is TGTGCCAGTAGTACATCAGGGTACATTTCCTACAAGGATAGCAATCAGCCCCAGCATTTT.

This chain links TRBV28 with TRBJ2-7; 7 positions agree with TRBD1. Germline V gene lookup returns CDR1 MDHEN and CDR2 SYDVKM. Unmatched junction bases numbered 10, after V lost 6 bases and J lost 5 bases. The CDR3 covers 14 residues. The CDR3 loop reads CASSFRGGLHEQYF. CDR3 nucleotides: TGTGCCAGCAGCTTTCGAGGGGGCTTGCACGAGCAGTACTTC.

V is TRBV5-6 and J is TRBJ2-7; weak D call: TRBD2 (6 bases). Germline V CDR1 and CDR2: SGHDT, YYEEEE. The CDR3 contains 15 residues. The ends were cut back, 3 bases at V and 2 bases at J, with 15 bases in the middle. The CDR3, as DNA: TGTGCCAGCAGCTCGACTAGAGGCTGGACCTACGAGCAGTACTTC. Protein sequence: CASSSTRGWTYEQYF.